One and the same sample provided the 26 T cell receptor beta chains below, sequenced in a study of beta chain features in type 1 diabetes. Every isolated RNA sample was fully reverse transcribed, so sequencing captured expressed TCRB transcripts. Measured with immunoSEQ multiplex PCR; TCRdb has only the in-frame clones, and not every one. The sample lists around 190,000 clones; around 13% were seen once. The sequenced sample was central memory CD4+ T cells from blood. These receptors originate from a woman younger than 30 in good health.

The genes are TRBV29-1 and TRBJ2-7, with 7 bases lining up with TRBD1. The germline CDR1 and CDR2 sequences are SQVTM and ANQGSEA. This CDR3 is built from 14 residues. The J segment lost 0 bases and the V segment lost 5 bases, leaving 7 bases of the junction unmatched. The CDR3 nucleotides read TGCAGCGTTACAAAAGACAGGGCCTCCTACGAGCAGTACTTC. This translates into CSVTKDRASYEQYF.

This clone was counted only a few times. The chain couples TRBV29-1 to TRBJ1-5, with D maybe TRBD1 (5 bases). Germline CDR1 SQVTM, CDR2 ANQGSEA. This CDR3 contains 15 residues. The V end lost 6 bases, the J end lost 0 bases, and 15 bases lay between the germline ends. In nucleotides, the CDR3 is TGCAGCGTCCAGTGGGACTCTCATAGCAATCAGCCCCAGCATTTT. It specifies CSVQWDSHSNQPQHF.

The V and J genes are TRBV10-3 and TRBJ1-3; no firm D call. V dropped 6 bases and J dropped 4 bases, with 16 bases sitting between them. The germline gives CDR1 ENHRY, CDR2 SYGVKD. This CDR3 comprises 15 residues. In DNA form, the CDR3 reads TGTGCCATCAGCTTACAGAGGGCACAAGGAAACACCATATATTTT. Residues: CAISLQRAQGNTIYF.

V usage is TRBV7-2 and J usage is TRBJ2-3, with 7 bases aligning to TRBD1. CDR1 and CDR2 (germline): SGHTA, FQGNSA. V was clipped by 5 bases and J by 7 bases; unmatched bases: 9. This CDR3 has 14 amino acids. CDR3 sequence (DNA): TGTGCCAGCAGCATCGGACAGGCGGCAAATACGCAGTATTTT. The encoded protein is CASSIGQAANTQYF.

In nucleotides, the CDR3 is TGTGCCAGCAGCCCGGCGGGACTCTTCTACGAGCAGTACTTC. It is translated as CASSPAGLFYEQYF. This rearrangement joins TRBV7-6 to TRBJ2-7; TRBD2 might be the D (6 bases). The ends were cut back, 5 bases at V and 3 bases at J, with 14 bases in the middle. Germline V gene lookup returns CDR1 SGHVS and CDR2 FNYEAQ. CDR3 length: 14 amino acids. The variable domain in full, with the rest retrieved from reference TRBV7-6 and TRBJ2-7, is GAGVSQSPRYKVTKRGQDVALRCDPISGHVSLYWYRQALGQGPEFLTYFNYEAQQDKSGLPNDRFSAERPEGSISTLTIQRTEQRDSAMYRCASSPAGLFYEQYFGPGTRLTVT.

J is TRBJ2-6 and V is TRBV9; 7 bases align to TRBD1. Unmatched junction bases numbered 7, after V lost 4 bases and J lost 0 bases. This CDR3 comprises 17 residues. CDR1 and CDR2 (germline): SGDLS, YYNGEE. In nucleotides, the CDR3 is TGTGCCAGCAGCCCGAGGGGACAGTCCTCTGGGGCCAACGTCCTGACTTTC. Its protein is CASSPRGQSSGANVLTF.

This clone was detected only a few times. The rearrangement links TRBV15 to TRBJ2-1; weak D call: TRBD1 (5 bases). Germline V lookup: CDR1 LNHNV, CDR2 YYDKDF (reference sequence). Trimming took off 1 base at V and 4 bases at J, with 8 bases between the two ends. There are 14 residues in the CDR3. CDR3 DNA sequence: TGTGCCACCAGCAGAGGGACACGGTACAATGAGCAGTTCTTC. Its protein product is CATSRGTRYNEQFF.

This clone was found a few times. Compared with germline, one end of the junction differs, possibly owing to a read error. V gene TRBV7-7 combines with J gene TRBJ2-5; maybe TRBD1 (6 bases). CDR3 size: 14 residues. CDR1 and CDR2 (germline): SSHAT, FNYEAQ (reference sequence). The CDR3 is CASSSQGPQETQYF. CDR3 DNA sequence: TGTGCTAGCAGTTCTCAGGGGCCCCAAGAGACCCAGTACTTC.

The rearrangement links TRBV5-1 to TRBJ1-2; 8 positions match TRBD1. Trimming cost V 4 bases and J 7 bases; bases outside gene matches: 6. The length of the CDR3 is 13 residues. Germline CDR1 SGHRS, CDR2 YFSETQ. The CDR3 is CASSPQGALGYTF. In nucleotides, the CDR3 is TGCGCCAGCAGCCCCCAGGGGGCTCTTGGCTACACCTTC.

V gene TRBV4-3 combines with J gene TRBJ1-1; tentative D call: TRBD1 (6 bases). CDR3 size: 19 residues. Trimming left V 0 bases short and J 0 bases short, with 20 bases between. Germline lookup yields CDR1 LGHNA and CDR2 YSLEER. CDR3 protein: CASSQDPSGATLLNTEAFF. In DNA, the CDR3 is TGCGCCAGCAGCCAAGATCCATCAGGGGCCACCCTGTTGAACACTGAAGCTTTCTTT.

This clone turned up a few times. The chain carries TRBV19 and TRBJ1-5; no firm D call. Deletions cut 0 bases from V and 2 bases from J, with 17 bases between. Germline CDR1 LNHDA, CDR2 SQIVND (reference sequence). The CDR3 is 18 residues long. This chain's CDR3 is CASSIDRSRNSGNQPQHF. The DNA for the CDR3 is TGTGCCAGTAGTATAGATCGGTCGCGTAATAGTGGCAATCAGCCCCAGCATTTT. The whole variable domain, filled in from reference TRBV19 and TRBJ1-5, reads DGGITQSPKYLFRKEGQNVTLSCEQNLNHDAMYWYRQDPGQGLRLIYYSQIVNDFQKGDIAEGYSVSREKKESFPLTVTSAQKNPTAFYLCASSIDRSRNSGNQPQHFGDGTRLSIL.

J is TRBJ1-5 and V is TRBV18; D is perhaps TRBD1 (5 bases). Germline V gene data show CDR1 as KGHSH and CDR2 as LQKENI. The CDR3 loop spans 16 amino acids. With 3 bases removed from V and 3 bases from J, the gap between germline ends came to 15 bases. CDR3 residues: CASSPQGGRVNQPQHF. The DNA for the CDR3 is TGTGCCAGCTCACCCCAGGGTGGCCGAGTCAATCAGCCCCAGCATTTT. The full variable domain, its missing parts supplied by reference TRBV18 and TRBJ1-5, is NAGVMQNPRHLVRRRGQEARLRCSPMKGHSHVYWYRQLPEEGLKFMVYLQKENIIDESGMPKERFSAEFPKEGPSILRIQQVVRGDSAAYFCASSPQGGRVNQPQHFGDGTRLSIL.

The chain couples TRBV6-5 to TRBJ2-1; D remains ambiguous. Between the trimmed V and J ends, which lost 9 bases and 4 bases, there was a span of 4 bases. The CDR3 contains 10 residues. CDR1 MNHEY and CDR2 SVGAGI come from the germline V gene. This CDR3 reads CARLYNEQFF. The CDR3 DNA is TGTGCCAGACTGTACAATGAGCAGTTCTTC.

CDR3 nucleotide sequence: TGTGCCAGCTCACCGGGACTTACGAACACCGGGGAGCTGTTTTTT. Its translation: CASSPGLTNTGELFF. The V call is TRBV18, the J call TRBJ2-2, with D maybe TRBD2 (6 bases). V was clipped by 3 bases and J by 0 bases, with 8 bases between them. Germline values: CDR1 KGHSH, CDR2 LQKENI. CDR3 size: 15 residues.

In regard to this clone: Relative to the germline gene, one junction end is altered; a read error may explain this. Other DNA sequences in the same sample also yield this CDR3. This rearrangement joins TRBV5-1 to TRBJ1-1; 7 bases line up with TRBD1. Germline V gene data show CDR1 as SGHRS and CDR2 as YFSETQ. The CDR3 consists of 14 residues. The CDR3 DNA is TGCGCCAGTAGCTACGGGACAGAAGGCACTGAAGCTTTCTTT. Protein: CASSYGTEGTEAFF.

This clone occurred a few times. The V and J genes are TRBV29-1 and TRBJ1-2; D is undetermined. V was clipped by 4 bases and J by 4 bases, with 10 bases between them. This CDR3 contains 12 residues. The germline V gene encodes CDR1 SQVTM and CDR2 ANQGSEA. The CDR3 DNA is TGCAGCGTTGGGAGTGATCGCTATGGCTACACCTTC. This translates into CSVGSDRYGYTF.

This clone was seen a handful of times. This chain connects TRBV2 to TRBJ2-1, with 7 bases that match TRBD2. The CDR3 is made up of 16 amino acids. J gave up 0 bases and V 5 bases, and 7 bases lay outside the gene matches. The germline V gene encodes CDR1 SNHLY and CDR2 FYNNEI. CDR3 loop: CASSLQAGSSYNEQFF. CDR3 DNA sequence: TGTGCCAGCAGTCTCCAAGCGGGGAGCTCCTACAATGAGCAGTTCTTC.

This clone was observed a few times. The J gene is TRBJ1-2, the V gene TRBV6-6; 9 bases are shared with TRBD1. In germline, CDR1 is MNHNY, CDR2 SVGAGI (reference sequence). The CDR3 totals 14 residues. Unmatched junction bases numbered 6, after V lost 6 bases and J lost 4 bases. CDR3 in amino acids: CASRAGQGFYGYTF. In DNA form, the CDR3 reads TGTGCCAGCAGGGCGGGACAGGGATTCTATGGCTACACCTTC.

This clone was counted a few times. V is TRBV13 and J is TRBJ2-5; D perhaps matches TRBD2 (5 bases). The CDR3 sequence is 16 residues long. Germline V gives CDR1 PRHDT, CDR2 FYEKMQ (reference sequence). The ends were cut back, 5 bases at V and 0 bases at J, with 16 bases in the middle. This CDR3 reads CASSHPRGADQETQYF. The CDR3 region has the DNA TGTGCCAGCAGCCACCCCCGGGGTGCGGACCAAGAGACCCAGTACTTC.

This clone was seen only a few times. This sequence joins TRBV7-2 and TRBJ1-1; D may be TRBD1 (5 bases). This CDR3 spans 13 amino acids. The germline V gene encodes CDR1 SGHTA and CDR2 FQGNSA. V was pared by 5 bases and J by 3 bases, with 10 bases between. CDR3 in DNA: TGTGCCAGCAGCCGGGGGGGGTACACTGAAGCTTTCTTT. Translation gives CASSRGGYTEAFF.

About this clone: One junction end disagrees with the germline gene, perhaps due to a read error. This chain links TRBV7-9 with TRBJ2-3; D is perhaps TRBD2 (6 bases). The germline gives CDR1 SEHNR, CDR2 FQNEAQ (reference sequence). This CDR3 is 16 amino acids long. Here the CDR3 reads CASSLDVGGRTNTQYF. Written as DNA, the CDR3 is TGTGCCAGCAGCTTAGATGTCGGGGGACGCACAAATACGCAGTATTTT.

This rearrangement joins TRBV28 to TRBJ1-2; D uncertain. This CDR3 comprises 15 residues. The V end was cut by 5 bases, the J end by 1 base, with 14 bases between. Germline V gives CDR1 MDHEN, CDR2 SYDVKM. CDR3 DNA: TGTGCCAGCAGTCCCCAGGTGCGGGGTAACTATGGCTACACCTTC. Amino acids: CASSPQVRGNYGYTF.

This clone has just a few counts. The chain joins TRBV18 to TRBJ1-4; the match to TRBD1 covers 7 bases. Germline V gene data show CDR1 as KGHSH and CDR2 as LQKENI. There are 15 residues in the CDR3. With V trimmed by 6 bases and J by 7 bases, 11 bases remained unmatched. CDR3 DNA: TGTGCCAGCTCGCCCCGTACAGGGGTCGCTGAAAAACTGTTTTTT. Residues: CASSPRTGVAEKLFF. Combining the CDR3 with reference TRBV18 and TRBJ1-4 gives the whole variable domain NAGVMQNPRHLVRRRGQEARLRCSPMKGHSHVYWYRQLPEEGLKFMVYLQKENIIDESGMPKERFSAEFPKEGPSILRIQQVVRGDSAAYFCASSPRTGVAEKLFFGSGTQLSVL.

As regards this clone: This CDR3 is also generated by other DNA sequences in the sample. The J gene is TRBJ2-1, the V gene TRBV18, with D unresolved. The germline V and J ends were trimmed by 1 base and 10 bases, with 8 bases remaining between them. Per germline, CDR1 KGHSH and CDR2 LQKENI. The CDR3 totals 12 residues. The CDR3 reads CASSPRLTEQFF. The CDR3 DNA is TGTGCCAGCTCACCACGCCTGACAGAGCAGTTCTTC. Looking up the rest from reference TRBV18 and TRBJ2-1 gives the full variable domain: NAGVMQNPRHLVRRRGQEARLRCSPMKGHSHVYWYRQLPEEGLKFMVYLQKENIIDESGMPKERFSAEFPKEGPSILRIQQVVRGDSAAYFCASSPRLTEQFFGPGTRLTVL.

The chain joins TRBV6-5 to TRBJ1-2; 7 bases fit TRBD1. After removal of 4 bases from V and 8 bases from J, the junction contained 10 bases not matched to a gene. Looked up from germline, CDR1 is MNHEY and CDR2 is SVGAGI. This CDR3 has 14 amino acids. The DNA for the CDR3 is TGTGCCAGCAGTTTACCGGGACAGAGGGACGGCTACACCTTC. Residues: CASSLPGQRDGYTF.

The chain carries TRBV7-9 and TRBJ2-7, with 8 bases identical to TRBD1. This CDR3 is 14 amino acids long. J was trimmed by 6 bases and V by 3 bases; bases with no gene match: 7. CDR1 and CDR2 (germline): SEHNR, FQNEAQ (reference sequence). The CDR3 loop reads CASSFGQGIPEQYF. As DNA, the CDR3 is TGTGCCAGCAGCTTTGGACAGGGAATCCCCGAGCAGTACTTC.